These T cell receptor beta chains were read from a single sample in a study of human T cells and chemical hapten exposure. TCRdb reprocessed the RACE reads with MiXCR, giving one entry per CDR3 protein. This table holds under 300,000 distinct CDR3 sequences, just under 8% found once. Sequenced here: whole blood, sampled in connection with sensitization to the hapten diphenylcyclopropenone (DPC). The origin of the receptors is a man younger than 35 with alopecia areata. Some clones in this sample may be carry-over from other donors' samples. Both conserved end residues are part of each CDR3. A D gene is named only where the DNA matches it firmly. Only some rows state a clone size, as once, few, many or a class for expanded clones.

>NA|TRBV12-3/TRBV12-4|many|TRBJ2-7
TGTGCCAGCAGTTTTTCCCAGGGACCCTACGAGCAGTACTTC
CASSFSQGPYEQYF
>NA|TRBV12-3/TRBV12-4|NA|TRBJ2-3
TGTGCCAGCAGTTTAGCGCTGGCGAACCCAGATACGCAGTATTTT
CASSLALANPDTQYF
>NA|TRBV29-1|NA|TRBJ1-3
TGCAGCGTTGAAAGGGGCAGCTCTGGAAACACCATATATTTT
CSVERGSSGNTIYF
>TRBD1|TRBV20-1|many|TRBJ1-4
TGCAGTGCTAGGTTCTCAGGGGGCACTAATGAAAAACTGTTTTTT
CSARFSGGTNEKLFF
>NA|TRBV5-4|few|TRBJ1-2
TGTGCCAGCAGCTTGGCCCTCGGACAAGCCAATTATGGCTACACCTTC
CASSLALGQANYGYTF
>TRBD2|TRBV6-2/TRBV6-3|few|TRBJ2-1
TGTGCCAGCAGCCGCCCGGGACTAGGGGGTTTGAATGAGCAGTTCTTC
CASSRPGLGGLNEQFF
>TRBD1|TRBV7-3|NA|TRBJ2-1
TGTGCCAGCAGCAGAGGGACAGGGGGCTATTACAATGAGCAGTTCTTC
CASSRGTGGYYNEQFF
>TRBD1|TRBV14|NA|TRBJ1-4
TGTGCCAGCAGTCTAACCCTACAGGGGCGGCGTGGAGAAAAACTGTTTTTT
CASSLTLQGRRGEKLFF
>TRBD1|TRBV7-2|many|TRBJ2-5
TGTGCCAGCAGCTTGACAGGGGAGGAGACCCAGTACTTC
CASSLTGEETQYF
>NA|TRBV20-1|few|TRBJ1-4
TGCAGTGCCCGTTACACAGGGATTAATGAAAAACTGTTTTTT
CSARYTGINEKLFF
>NA|TRBV6-2/TRBV6-3|few|TRBJ2-1
TGTGCCAGCAGTTACCTGGGTAGCTCCTACAATGAGCAGTTCTTC
CASSYLGSSYNEQFF
>NA|TRBV6-5|NA|TRBJ2-7
TGTGCCAGTGGCCGAAGAAGGGAGCAGTACTTC
CASGRRREQYF
>NA|TRBV5-1|many|TRBJ2-1
TGCGCCAGCAGCTTGGTGGAGAGCTCCTACAATGAGCAGTTCTTC
CASSLVESSYNEQFF
>NA|TRBV6-1|NA|TRBJ1-2
TGTGCCAGCAGTGTCGGTGGCCGCAACCCCTATGGCTACACCTTC
CASSVGGRNPYGYTF
>NA|TRBV28|many|TRBJ2-6
TGTGCCAGCAGTGAAACCGTCTCTGGGGCCAACGTCCTGACTTTC
CASSETVSGANVLTF
>NA|TRBV5-1|NA|TRBJ1-1
TGCGCCAGCAGCTTGGCAAGGGGGATCACTGAAGCTTTCTTT
CASSLARGITEAFF
>TRBD1|TRBV28|few|TRBJ1-3
TGTGCCAGCAGGCTCGACAGGGCTGGAAACACCATATATTTT
CASRLDRAGNTIYF
>TRBD1|TRBV7-2|NA|TRBJ1-5
TGTGCCAGCAGCGACAGGGCCGGTGACCAGCCCCAGCATTTT
CASSDRAGDQPQHF
>TRBD1|TRBV9|few|TRBJ1-4
TGTGCCAGCAGCGAAAGGGACAGAAGGCGTGATGAAAAACTGTTTTTT
CASSERDRRRDEKLFF
>NA|TRBV4-1|few|TRBJ1-6
TGCGCCAGCAGCCAAGGCGGGGGAATTGACTCCTATAATTCACCCCTCCACTTT
CASSQGGGIDSYNSPLHF
>TRBD1|TRBV15|NA|TRBJ2-1
TGTGCCACCAGCAGGGACAGGGCATCCTACAATGAGCAGTTCTTC
CATSRDRASYNEQFF
>NA|TRBV7-3|NA|TRBJ1-5
TGTGCCAGCAGCTTAGGGCAGGGTCAGCCCCAGCATTTT
CASSLGQGQPQHF
>TRBD1|TRBV20-1|few|TRBJ2-5
TGCAGTGCTGGGGACAGGGGGCTAGGAGAGACCCAGTACTTC
CSAGDRGLGETQYF
>TRBD1|TRBV10-3|few|TRBJ1-5
TGTGCCATTCGGGCAGGGGGCCAGCCCCAGCATTTT
CAIRAGGQPQHF
>NA|TRBV19|few|TRBJ1-5
TGTGCCAGTAGTAAGGTTCTTTCTAGCAATCAGCCCCAGCATTTT
CASSKVLSSNQPQHF
>NA|TRBV9|few|TRBJ1-1
TGTGCCAGCAGCGTAGTGGGGGAGGAGGGCACTGAAGCTTTCTTT
CASSVVGEEGTEAFF
>NA|TRBV5-1|NA|TRBJ2-7
TGCGCCAGCAGCTTGTCCGGAGACTCGTACGAGCAGTACTTC
CASSLSGDSYEQYF
>NA|TRBV10-2|NA|TRBJ2-6
TGCGCCAGTAGGACAGACTCTGGGGCCAACGTCCTGACTTTC
CASRTDSGANVLTF
>TRBD1|TRBV20-1|NA|TRBJ1-4
TGCAGTGCAGCACCGGGACAGGGGAGGGAAAAACTGTTTTTT
CSAAPGQGREKLFF
>NA|TRBV7-9|many|TRBJ2-3
TGTGCCAGCATAGGCAGGGAGCTGACAGATACGCAGTATTTT
CASIGRELTDTQYF
>NA|TRBV3-1|few|TRBJ2-5
TGTGCCAGCAGCCAAGAGACGAGCCCCGCGGTTACCCAGTACTTC
CASSQETSPAVTQYF
>NA|TRBV20-1|NA|TRBJ2-7
TGCAGTGCTAGAGATATAGGACAGGGAGGGCTTGAGCAGTACTTC
CSARDIGQGGLEQYF
>TRBD1|TRBV5-1|NA|TRBJ2-5
TGCGCCAGCAGCTTCCTGACAGGGCTCCGCGAGACCCAGTACTTC
CASSFLTGLRETQYF
>NA|TRBV10-3|NA|TRBJ1-1
TGTGCCATCAGAAGTTCCAGGGTTTCCAACTCTGGCCGTATGAACACTGAAGCTTTCTTT
CAIRSSRVSNSGRMNTEAFF
>NA|TRBV4-3|NA|TRBJ2-7
TGCGCCAGCAGCCAAGATCTGAGGACTGAGTCCTACGAGCAGTACTTC
CASSQDLRTESYEQYF
>NA|TRBV7-9|NA|TRBJ1-2
TGTGCCAGCAGCTTAGCGGCACGGTTCTATGGCTACACCTTC
CASSLAARFYGYTF
>NA|TRBV7-2|NA|TRBJ1-6
TGTGCCAGCAGCTCTGCATCGGCCCGCGGTTCACCCCTCCACTTT
CASSSASARGSPLHF
>TRBD1|TRBV3-1|few|TRBJ1-1
TGTGCCAGCAGCCATGAGGGCAGGGGGTCATCGAACACTGAAGCTTTCTTT
CASSHEGRGSSNTEAFF
>TRBD1|TRBV11-2|NA|TRBJ2-5
TGTGCCAGCAGCTTAAGACAGGGGGCCCCACACCAAGAGACCCAGTACTTC
CASSLRQGAPHQETQYF
>NA|TRBV4-1|many|TRBJ1-1
TGCGCCAGCAGCCAACCTTGGGGGGGGCTCACTGAAGCTTTCTTT
CASSQPWGGLTEAFF
>NA|TRBV7-9|once|TRBJ2-3
TGTGCCAGCACCTTAGCGGGACAGAGCACAGATACGCAGTATTTT
CASTLAGQSTDTQYF
>NA|TRBV7-9|NA|TRBJ1-2
TGTGCCAGCAGCTTAGCGGGGGGCTATGATGGCTACACCTTC
CASSLAGGYDGYTF
>NA|TRBV10-3|many|TRBJ2-2
TGTGCCATCAGTGATCAGGAGGCCGGGGAGCTGTTTTTT
CAISDQEAGELFF
>NA|TRBV4-3|many|TRBJ2-3
TGCGCCAGCAGCCAGAAAGGCGGCGCGGGCTCCACAGATACGCAGTATTTT
CASSQKGGAGSTDTQYF
>NA|TRBV7-2|NA|TRBJ1-1
TGTGCCAGCAGCTTAAGCCATACCAAACGGGTACGCACTGAAGCTTTCTTT
CASSLSHTKRVRTEAFF
>NA|TRBV29-1|NA|TRBJ2-3
TGCAGCGTTGACTCAAGGCCAAAGAGCACAGATACGCAGTATTTT
CSVDSRPKSTDTQYF
>NA|TRBV7-8|NA|TRBJ2-4
TGTGCCAGCAGCTTAGGAGCAGGGCTAAACATTCAGTACTTC
CASSLGAGLNIQYF
>TRBD1|TRBV12-3/TRBV12-4|NA|TRBJ1-6
TGTGCCAGCAGTTTAGCCGGGACAGTGAATTCACCCCTCCACTTT
CASSLAGTVNSPLHF
>NA|TRBV28|many|TRBJ1-5
TGTGCCAGCAGTAAACAGGGATATCAGCCCCAGCATTTT
CASSKQGYQPQHF
>NA|TRBV3-1|NA|TRBJ1-2
TGTGCCAGCAGCCAAAGTGGGGGGGCGTTGTCTGGCTACACCTTC
CASSQSGGALSGYTF
>TRBD2|TRBV7-9|few|TRBJ2-3
TGTGCCAGCAGCTCCCTTCTAGCGGGGCTCACAGATACGCAGTATTTT
CASSSLLAGLTDTQYF